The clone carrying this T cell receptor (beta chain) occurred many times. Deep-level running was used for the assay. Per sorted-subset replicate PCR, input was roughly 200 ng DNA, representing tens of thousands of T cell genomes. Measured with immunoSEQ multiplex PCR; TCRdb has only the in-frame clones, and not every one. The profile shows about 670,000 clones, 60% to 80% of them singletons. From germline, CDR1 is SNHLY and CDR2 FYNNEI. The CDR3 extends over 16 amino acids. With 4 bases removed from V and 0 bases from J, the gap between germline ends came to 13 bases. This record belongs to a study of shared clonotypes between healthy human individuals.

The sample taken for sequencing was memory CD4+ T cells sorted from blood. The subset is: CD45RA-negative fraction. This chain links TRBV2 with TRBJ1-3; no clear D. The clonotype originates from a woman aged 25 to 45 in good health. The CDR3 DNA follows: TGTGCCAGCAGTGGTTCCAGTCGGTCCTCTGGAAACACCATATATTTT. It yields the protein CASSGSSRSSGNTIYF.